This T cell receptor (beta chain) was sequenced in a study of T cell repertoires in aging, cancer and after chemotherapy (dated by TCRdb to the late 2010s). Regarding the study in general: The donors fell into six age groups ranging from 30 or younger to 70 or older, and each group had at least three individuals. Approximately 8.4 million TCR reads were contained in the full dataset. Alongside 95 healthy donors serving as a reference group, the cohort included approximately 210 cancer patients, of whom 90 to 94 had hematological cancers and some 130 had solid cancers. The study profiled peripheral blood TCR beta repertoires from healthy donors and cancer patients to examine immunoaging and T cell reconstitution after chemotherapy. Control TCR repertoires from healthy donors were recorded over several months to years, and clear clonal overlap was observed across re-sampling. Overall study outcomes, separate from this receptor: In healthy donors, the drop in TCR diversity with age came mainly from a loss of richness, whereas in cancer patients a loss of evenness also played a part. Compared with age-matched healthy donors, untreated patients with either hematological or solid cancers had significantly lower TCR diversity in the blood along with higher clonality. According to the authors, the repertoire data do not permit conclusions about immunological memory after chemotherapy. In both cancer cohorts, the median generation probability rose over the chemotherapy interval, which suggests that the repertoire was reconstituted through rebound thymic output.

As encoded in the germline V gene (reference sequence), CDR1 is LNHNV while CDR2 is YYDKDF. The junction carries 14 bases between V and J, which are trimmed by 1 base and 5 bases respectively. Its CDR3 holds 16 amino acids, cysteine through phenylalanine. The only DNA kept is the CDR3, 48 bases in frame from the first base. Genomic DNA extracted from peripheral blood, rather than sorted cells or RNA, was used as the source for amplification of TCR beta rearrangements. Worth noting for this clonotype: The clone's antigen remains unknown. No base-level quality is on record; no much larger clone is a single base apart.

Using a mixed TRB-A/B primer pool, multiplex touch-down PCR amplified rearranged TRB sequences covering the V, D and J segments. Two consecutive PCR reactions with Phusion HS II polymerase added Illumina adapters and sample indices to the amplicons. Amplicons were gel-purified using the NucleoSpin Gel and PCR Clean-up kit and were subsequently checked with Qubit and an Agilent 2100 Bioanalyzer. Libraries were sequenced on an Illumina MiSeq using 600-cycle, single-indexed, paired-end runs. In the original analysis: TRB sequences were processed with MiXCR versions 2.12 and 3.0.5. Each unique CDR3 nucleotide sequence was treated as one clone, and only productive sequences with two or more reads were kept. Repertoire metrics included Shannon diversity, evenness, clonality (one minus evenness), and alpha-parameterized diversity profiles from alpha 0 to 5. The IGoR algorithm was used to calculate generation probabilities for clones in the paired samples taken before and after chemotherapy. In-frame beta chains were kept once TCRdb had trimmed the public reads at Q25 with fastp and called clones with MiXCR. When rows share a CDR3 protein, they turn into one entry using the most common DNA and genes. The V and J calls and clone size come from TCRdb's table, not from the authors' own analysis. The sample includes 10,000 to 13,000 distinct CDR3 sequences, with approximately 30% observed a single time. The top ten clones comprise approximately 3.4% of the sample.

The sequenced material came from blood. The TCR was taken from a human donor in good health. The chain couples TRBV15 to TRBJ1-4; the D gene is not confidently resolved. The nucleotide sequence is given as TGTGCCACCAGCAGAGGGATTGTACAGAGGAATGAAAAACTGTTTTTT. It encodes CATSRGIVQRNEKLFF.